This TCR beta chain emerged from a study of T cell repertoires in cytomegalovirus infection. Points from the study as a whole: Across the ex vivo response, the dominant clonotypes were HLA-C-restricted CMV-specific TCR beta clonotypes.

TCRdb fed the reads into MiXCR, producing one record per CDR3 protein. Of 700,000 to 950,000 distinct CDR3 sequences in the sample, roughly 33% are singletons; the top ten hold about an eighth. As regards this clonotype: Its specificity is not known.

The CDR3 is 16 amino acids. Germline loops: CDR1 SGHVS, CDR2 FQNEAQ. Trimming took 7 bases from V and 7 from J; bases not matched to a gene: 18. The sample was cultured CD8+ T cells from PBMCs, taken from culture after CMV antigen stimulation. The gene calls are TRBV7-8 and TRBJ1-2; 7 nucleotides match TRBD1. The source is a human donor in good health (CMV status not recorded). Some clones in this sample may be carry-over from other donors' samples. The CDR3 nucleotides are TGTGCCAGCAACACCGGGTGGGACAGCGCTATCGGTGGCTACACCTTC. As protein: CASNTGWDSAIGGYTF.